This T cell receptor beta chain was retrieved from a study of T cell clonotyping in hematopoietic cell transplantation. Turning to the study itself: Recipients' pretransplant samples followed cytoreduction. Study-level points and caveats: Cells were unsorted, so CD4 and CD8 contributions were not separated. Few recipient clonotypes overlapped donors; over 97% were de novo at given depth.

A remark on this clone: Its antigen is unidentified.

Time point indicated: recipient sample about 28 days before transplant, after cytoreduction. Recipient blood drawn about 28 days pretransplant and days 30, 100, 180 after. Libraries were prepared by immunoSEQ multiplex PCR; TCRdb keeps only in-frame clonotypes and omits some of them. Counted here are 30,000 to 40,000 clones, 85% to 95% occurring once; the ten biggest clones make up 1.5% to 2%. The sample was peripheral blood mononuclear cells, taken before stem cell transplant. The clonotype comes from a man aged 40-49 years with chronic myeloid leukemia. Some clones in this sample may be carry-over from other donors' samples.

Written as DNA, the CDR3 is TGTGCCAGCGCCCGCCCACAGGGCGTCGCCTATGGCTACACCTTC. Encoded protein: CASARPQGVAYGYTF. The gene calls are TRBV7-3 and TRBJ1-2; TRBD1 is a possible D gene (6 bases). V was pared by 8 bases and J by 4 bases, with 20 bases between. This CDR3 region has 15 residues. Germline V lookup: CDR1 SGHTA, CDR2 FQGTGA.